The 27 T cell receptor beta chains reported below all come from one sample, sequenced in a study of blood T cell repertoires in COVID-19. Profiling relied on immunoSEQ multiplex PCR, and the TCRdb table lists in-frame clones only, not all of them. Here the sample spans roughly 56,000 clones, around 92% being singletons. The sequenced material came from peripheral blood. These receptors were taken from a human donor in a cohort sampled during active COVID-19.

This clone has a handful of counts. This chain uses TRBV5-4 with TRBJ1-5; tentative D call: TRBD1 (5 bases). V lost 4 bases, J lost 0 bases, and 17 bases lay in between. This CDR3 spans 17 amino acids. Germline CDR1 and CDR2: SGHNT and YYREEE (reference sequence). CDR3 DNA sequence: TGTGCCAGCAGCAAAGGAGGCCCGGGGGATAGCAATCAGCCCCAGCATTTT. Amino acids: CASSKGGPGDSNQPQHF. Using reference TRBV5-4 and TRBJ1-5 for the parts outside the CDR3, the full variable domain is ETGVTQSPTHLIKTRGQQVTLRCSSQSGHNTVSWYQQALGQGPQFIFQYYREEENGRGNFPPRFSGLQFPNYSSELNVNALELDDSALYLCASSKGGPGDSNQPQHFGDGTRLSIL.

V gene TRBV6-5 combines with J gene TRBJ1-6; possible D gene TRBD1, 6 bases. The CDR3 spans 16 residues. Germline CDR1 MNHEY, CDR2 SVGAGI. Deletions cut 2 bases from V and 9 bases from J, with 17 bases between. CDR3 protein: CASSYTRGAGGSPLHF. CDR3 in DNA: TGTGCCAGCAGTTACACGCGGGGGGCTGGAGGTTCACCCCTCCACTTT.

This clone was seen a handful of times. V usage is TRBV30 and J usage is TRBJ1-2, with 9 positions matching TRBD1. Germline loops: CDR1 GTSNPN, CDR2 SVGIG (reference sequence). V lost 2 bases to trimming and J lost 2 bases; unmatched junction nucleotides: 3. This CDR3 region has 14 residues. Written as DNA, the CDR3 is TGTGCCTGGAGTTTAGGGACAGGGAACTATGGCTACACCTTC. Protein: CAWSLGTGNYGYTF.

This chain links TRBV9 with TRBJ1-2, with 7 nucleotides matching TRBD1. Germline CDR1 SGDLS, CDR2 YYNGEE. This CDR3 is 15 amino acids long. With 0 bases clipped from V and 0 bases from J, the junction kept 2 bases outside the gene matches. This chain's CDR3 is CASSVGTGPNYGYTF. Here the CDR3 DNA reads TGTGCCAGCAGCGTAGGGACAGGTCCTAACTATGGCTACACCTTC.

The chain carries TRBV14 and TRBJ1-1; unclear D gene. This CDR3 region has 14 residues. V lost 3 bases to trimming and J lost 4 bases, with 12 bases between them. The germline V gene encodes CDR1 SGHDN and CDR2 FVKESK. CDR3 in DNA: TGTGCCAGCAGCCAGGTCTTCGGTGGCACTGAAGCTTTCTTT. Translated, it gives CASSQVFGGTEAFF.

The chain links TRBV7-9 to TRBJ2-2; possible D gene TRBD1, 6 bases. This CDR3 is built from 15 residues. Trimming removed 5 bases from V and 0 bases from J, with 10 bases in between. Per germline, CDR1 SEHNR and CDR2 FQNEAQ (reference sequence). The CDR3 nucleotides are TGTGCCAGCAGCCCCGGGACAACGAACACCGGGGAGCTGTTTTTT. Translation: CASSPGTTNTGELFF.

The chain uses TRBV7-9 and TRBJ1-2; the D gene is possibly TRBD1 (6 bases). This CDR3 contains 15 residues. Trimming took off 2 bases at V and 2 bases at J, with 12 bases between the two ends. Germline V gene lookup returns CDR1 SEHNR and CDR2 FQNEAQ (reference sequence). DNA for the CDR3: TGTGCCAGCAGCTTATCCGATCAGGGGAACTATGGCTACACCTTC. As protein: CASSLSDQGNYGYTF.

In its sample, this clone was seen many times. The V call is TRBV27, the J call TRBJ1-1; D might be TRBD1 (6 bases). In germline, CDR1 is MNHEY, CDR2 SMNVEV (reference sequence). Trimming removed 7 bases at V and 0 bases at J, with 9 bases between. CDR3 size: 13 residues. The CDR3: CASTQGMNTEAFF. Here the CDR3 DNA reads TGTGCCAGCACCCAGGGGATGAACACTGAAGCTTTCTTT.

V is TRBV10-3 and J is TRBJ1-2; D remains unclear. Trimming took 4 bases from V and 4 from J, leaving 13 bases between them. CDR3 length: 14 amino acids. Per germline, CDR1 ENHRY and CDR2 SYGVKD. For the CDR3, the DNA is TGTGCCATCAGTGGCCGGGAGTCTTCCTATGGCTACACCTTC. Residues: CAISGRESSYGYTF.

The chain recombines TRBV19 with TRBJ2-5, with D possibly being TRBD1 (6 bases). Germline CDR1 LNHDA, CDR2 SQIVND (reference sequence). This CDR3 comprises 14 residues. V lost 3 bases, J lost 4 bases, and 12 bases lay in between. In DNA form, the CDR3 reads TGTGCCAGTAGTATCACAAACAGGGCAGAGACCCAGTACTTC. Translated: CASSITNRAETQYF.

CDR3 amino acids: CASSLGQGNRQPQHF. DNA of the CDR3: TGTGCCAGCAGCTTAGGACAGGGGAATAGGCAGCCCCAGCATTTT. The chain carries TRBV7-9 and TRBJ1-5; the match to TRBD1 covers 8 bases. Germline CDR1 and CDR2: SEHNR and FQNEAQ (reference sequence). The CDR3 consists of 15 residues. Trimming took 1 base from V and 7 from J; bases not matched to a gene: 6.

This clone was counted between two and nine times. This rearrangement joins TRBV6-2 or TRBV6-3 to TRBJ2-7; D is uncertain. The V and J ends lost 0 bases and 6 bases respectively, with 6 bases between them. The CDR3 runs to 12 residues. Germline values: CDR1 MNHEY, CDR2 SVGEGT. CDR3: CASSYSSGEQYF. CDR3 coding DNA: TGTGCCAGCAGTTACTCGTCAGGCGAGCAGTACTTC.

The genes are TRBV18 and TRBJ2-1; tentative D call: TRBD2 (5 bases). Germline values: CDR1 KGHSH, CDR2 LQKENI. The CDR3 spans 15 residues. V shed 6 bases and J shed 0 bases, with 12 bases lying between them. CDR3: CASSPGLSSYNEQFF. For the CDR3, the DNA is TGTGCCAGCTCCCCTGGACTTAGCTCCTACAATGAGCAGTTCTTC.

Written as DNA, the CDR3 is TGTGCCAGCTCACCGCCCGTGACAGGGCCCAACGAAAAACTGTTTTTT. Encoded protein: CASSPPVTGPNEKLFF. V and J are TRBV18 and TRBJ1-4; 7 bases are shared with TRBD1. The V segment lost 3 bases and the J segment 8 bases; nucleotides outside the gene matches: 12. The length of the CDR3 is 16 residues. Germline-derived CDR1 and CDR2 are KGHSH and LQKENI.

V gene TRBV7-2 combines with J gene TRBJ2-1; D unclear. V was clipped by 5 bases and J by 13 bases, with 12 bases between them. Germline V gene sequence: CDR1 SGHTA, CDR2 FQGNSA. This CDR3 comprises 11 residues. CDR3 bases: TGTGCCAGCAGCAGCGCTGGCTACCAGTTCTTC. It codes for CASSSAGYQFF.

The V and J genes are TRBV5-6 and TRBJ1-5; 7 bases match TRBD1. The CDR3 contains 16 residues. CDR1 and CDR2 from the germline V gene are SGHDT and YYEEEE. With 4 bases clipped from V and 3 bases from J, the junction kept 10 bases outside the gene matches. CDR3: CASSTRQGLPNQPQHF. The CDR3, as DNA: TGTGCCAGCAGCACGAGACAGGGCCTCCCCAATCAGCCCCAGCATTTT.

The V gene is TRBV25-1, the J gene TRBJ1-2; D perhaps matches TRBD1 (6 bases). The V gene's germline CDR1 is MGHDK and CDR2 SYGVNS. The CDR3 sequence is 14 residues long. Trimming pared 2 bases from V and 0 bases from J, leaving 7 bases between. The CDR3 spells CASSEQGPNYGYTF. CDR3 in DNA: TGTGCCAGCAGTGAACAGGGGCCTAACTATGGCTACACCTTC.

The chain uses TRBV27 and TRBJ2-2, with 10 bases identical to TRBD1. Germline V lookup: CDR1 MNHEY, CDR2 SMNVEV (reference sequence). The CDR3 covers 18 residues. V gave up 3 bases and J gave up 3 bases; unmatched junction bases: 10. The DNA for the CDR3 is TGTGCCAGCAGTTTTGGACAGGGGGTCCCCGGGGACACCGGGGAGCTGTTTTTT. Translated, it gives CASSFGQGVPGDTGELFF.

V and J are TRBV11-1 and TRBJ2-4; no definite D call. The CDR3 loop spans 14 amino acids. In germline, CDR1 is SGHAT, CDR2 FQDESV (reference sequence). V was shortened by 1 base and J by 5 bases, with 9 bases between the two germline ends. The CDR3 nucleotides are TGTGCCAGCAGCTTAGGACTTGGCCAAAACATTCAGTACTTC. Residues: CASSLGLGQNIQYF.

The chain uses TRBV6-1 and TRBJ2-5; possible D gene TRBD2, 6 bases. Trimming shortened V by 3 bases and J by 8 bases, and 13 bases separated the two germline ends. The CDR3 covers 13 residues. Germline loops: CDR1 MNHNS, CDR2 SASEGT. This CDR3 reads CASSEEGRATQYF. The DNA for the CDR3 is TGTGCCAGCAGTGAGGAGGGGCGAGCAACCCAGTACTTC.

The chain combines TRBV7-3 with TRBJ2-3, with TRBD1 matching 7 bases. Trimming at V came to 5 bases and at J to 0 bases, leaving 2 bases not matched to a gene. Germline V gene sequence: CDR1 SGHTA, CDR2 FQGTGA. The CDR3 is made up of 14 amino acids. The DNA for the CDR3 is TGTGCCAGCAGCCGGGGACAGAGCACAGATACGCAGTATTTT. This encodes CASSRGQSTDTQYF. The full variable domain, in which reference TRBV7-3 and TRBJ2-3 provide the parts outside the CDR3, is GAGVSQTPSNKVTEKGKYVELRCDPISGHTALYWYRQSLGQGPEFLIYFQGTGAADDSGLPNDRFFAVRPEGSVSTLKIQRTERGDSAVYLCASSRGQSTDTQYFGPGTRLTVL.

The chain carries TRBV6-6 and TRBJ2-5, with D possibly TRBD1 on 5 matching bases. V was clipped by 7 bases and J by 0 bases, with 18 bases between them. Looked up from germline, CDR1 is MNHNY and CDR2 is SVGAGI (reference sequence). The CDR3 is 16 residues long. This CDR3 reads CASTHFRQHNQETQYF. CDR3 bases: TGTGCCAGCACACACTTCCGACAGCACAACCAAGAGACCCAGTACTTC.

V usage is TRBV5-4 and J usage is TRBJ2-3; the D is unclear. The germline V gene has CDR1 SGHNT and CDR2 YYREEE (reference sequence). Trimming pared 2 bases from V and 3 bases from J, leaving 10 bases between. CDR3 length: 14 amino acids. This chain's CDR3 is CASSLARSTDTQYF. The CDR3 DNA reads TGTGCCAGCAGCTTAGCCCGGTCGACAGATACGCAGTATTTT.

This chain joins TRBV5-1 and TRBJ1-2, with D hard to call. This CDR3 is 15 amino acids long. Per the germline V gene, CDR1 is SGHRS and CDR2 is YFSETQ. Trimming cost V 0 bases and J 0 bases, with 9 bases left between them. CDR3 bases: TGCGCCAGCAGCTTGGGGGGAGGACCTAACTATGGCTACACCTTC. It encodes CASSLGGGPNYGYTF.

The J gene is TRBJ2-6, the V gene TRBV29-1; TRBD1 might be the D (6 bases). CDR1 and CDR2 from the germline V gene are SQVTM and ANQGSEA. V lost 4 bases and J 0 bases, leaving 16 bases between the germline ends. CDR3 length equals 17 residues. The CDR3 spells CSVAPDRLISGANVLTF. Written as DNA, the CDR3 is TGCAGCGTTGCCCCCGACAGGCTGATCTCTGGGGCCAACGTCCTGACTTTC.

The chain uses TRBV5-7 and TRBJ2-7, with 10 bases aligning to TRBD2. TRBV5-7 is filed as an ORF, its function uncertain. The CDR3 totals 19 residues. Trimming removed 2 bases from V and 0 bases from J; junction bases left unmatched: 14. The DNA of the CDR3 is TGTGCCAGCAGCTTCCTAAGGTCTAGCGGGGGCCCTAGCTCCTACGAGCAGTACTTC. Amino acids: CASSFLRSSGGPSSYEQYF.

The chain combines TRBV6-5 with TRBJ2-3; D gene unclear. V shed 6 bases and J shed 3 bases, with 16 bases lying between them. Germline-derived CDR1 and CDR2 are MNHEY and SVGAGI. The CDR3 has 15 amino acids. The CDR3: CASSPNFGLTDTQYF. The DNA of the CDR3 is TGTGCCAGCAGCCCGAACTTTGGTTTGACAGATACGCAGTATTTT.